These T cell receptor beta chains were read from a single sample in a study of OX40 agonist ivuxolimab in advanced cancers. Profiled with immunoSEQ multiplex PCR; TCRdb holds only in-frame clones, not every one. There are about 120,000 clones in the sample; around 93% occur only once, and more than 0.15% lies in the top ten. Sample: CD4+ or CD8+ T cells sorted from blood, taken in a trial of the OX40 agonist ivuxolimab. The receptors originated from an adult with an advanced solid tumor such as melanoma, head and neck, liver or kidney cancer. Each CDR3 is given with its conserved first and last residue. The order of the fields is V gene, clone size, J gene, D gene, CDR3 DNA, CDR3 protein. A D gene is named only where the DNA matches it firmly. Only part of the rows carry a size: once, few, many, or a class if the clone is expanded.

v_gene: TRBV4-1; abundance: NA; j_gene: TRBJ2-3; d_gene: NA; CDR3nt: TGCGCCAGCAGCCAACTCGGGGGTACGCAGTATTTT; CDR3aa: CASSQLGGTQYF
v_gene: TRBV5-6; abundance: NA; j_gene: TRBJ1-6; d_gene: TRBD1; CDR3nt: TGTGCCAGCAGCTTGGGACCCCACAGGGGTTCACCCCTCCACTTT; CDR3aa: CASSLGPHRGSPLHF
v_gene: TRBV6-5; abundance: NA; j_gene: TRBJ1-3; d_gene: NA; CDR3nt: TGTGCCAGCAGTTACTCGACTAGAGATGGAGGAAACACCATATATTTT; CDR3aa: CASSYSTRDGGNTIYF
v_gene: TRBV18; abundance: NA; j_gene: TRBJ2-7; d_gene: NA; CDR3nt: TGTGCCAGCTCACGTGGTTCCTACGAGCAGTACTTC; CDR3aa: CASSRGSYEQYF
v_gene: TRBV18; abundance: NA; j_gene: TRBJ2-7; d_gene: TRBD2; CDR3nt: TGTGCCAGCTCACCAGGGGTAGCGGGAGGCGAGCAGTACTTC; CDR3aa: CASSPGVAGGEQYF
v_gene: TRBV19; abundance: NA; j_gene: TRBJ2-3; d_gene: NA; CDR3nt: TGTGCCAGTAAGGCGGGATTCGCAGATACGCAGTATTTT; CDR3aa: CASKAGFADTQYF
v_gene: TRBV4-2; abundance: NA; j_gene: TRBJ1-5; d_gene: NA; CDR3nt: TGTGCCAGCAGCCTGGGGGACCTTGGCAATCAGCCCCAGCATTTT; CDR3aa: CASSLGDLGNQPQHF
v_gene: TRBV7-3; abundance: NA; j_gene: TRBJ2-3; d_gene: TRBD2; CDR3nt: TGTGCCAGCAGCCCGTCGCGGGGGGTCACAGATACGCAGTATTTT; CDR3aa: CASSPSRGVTDTQYF
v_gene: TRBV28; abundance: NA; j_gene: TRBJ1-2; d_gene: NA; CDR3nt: TGTGCCAGCAGTTTATGGGGCGGAGCTAACTATGGCTACACCTTC; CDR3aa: CASSLWGGANYGYTF
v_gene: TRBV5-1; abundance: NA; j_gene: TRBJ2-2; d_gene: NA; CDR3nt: TGCGCCAGTCTCTCTGGACCAGGCCCCGGGGAGCTGTTTTTT; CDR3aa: CASLSGPGPGELFF
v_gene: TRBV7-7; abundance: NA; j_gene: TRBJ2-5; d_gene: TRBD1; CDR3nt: TGTGCCAGCAGCTTAGCGGGACAGGGGGCAGAGACCCAGTACTTC; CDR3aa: CASSLAGQGAETQYF
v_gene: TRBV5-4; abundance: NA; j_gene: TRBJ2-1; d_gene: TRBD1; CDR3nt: TGTGCCAGCAGCCCGGTCGGGGGACAGGGGGCTGATGAGCAGTTCTTC; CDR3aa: CASSPVGGQGADEQFF
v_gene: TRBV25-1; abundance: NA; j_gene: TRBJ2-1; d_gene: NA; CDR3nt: TGTGCCAGCAGTGATGGGGGGCGGACCATAGCGGTAGGGCAGTTCTTC; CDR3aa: CASSDGGRTIAVGQFF
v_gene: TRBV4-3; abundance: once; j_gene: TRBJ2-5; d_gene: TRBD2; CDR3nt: TGCGCCAGCAGCCTCGGACTAGCGGGAGGAGTAGGGGAGACCCAGTACTTC; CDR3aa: CASSLGLAGGVGETQYF
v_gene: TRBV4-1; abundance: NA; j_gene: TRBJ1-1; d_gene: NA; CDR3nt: TGCGCCAGCAGCCAAGGTACCTCCCGGACGGTGAACACTGAAGCTTTCTTT; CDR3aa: CASSQGTSRTVNTEAFF
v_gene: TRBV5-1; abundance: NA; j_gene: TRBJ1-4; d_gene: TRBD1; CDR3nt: TGCGCCAGCAGCTTGGAGGGACAGGGAACACTGTTTTTT; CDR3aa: CASSLEGQGTLFF
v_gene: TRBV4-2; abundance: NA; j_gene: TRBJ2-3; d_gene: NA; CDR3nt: TGTGCCAGCAGCCAGCCTAACACAGATACGCAGTATTTT; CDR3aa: CASSQPNTDTQYF
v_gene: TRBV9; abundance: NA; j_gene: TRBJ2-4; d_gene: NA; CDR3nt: TGTGCCAGCAGCCCTAGGTTTCCGGAGACCGCGACCTCGATGGCCAAAAACATTCAGTACTTC; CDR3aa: CASSPRFPETATSMAKNIQYF
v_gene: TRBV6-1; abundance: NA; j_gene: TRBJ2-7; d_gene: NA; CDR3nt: TGTGCCAGCGCCCCCCTGGACGCTGGGTCCTACGAGCAGTACTTC; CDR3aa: CASAPLDAGSYEQYF
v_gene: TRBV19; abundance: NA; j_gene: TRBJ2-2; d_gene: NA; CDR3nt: TGTGCCAGTAGTATCGGCAGGGGGGACACCGGGGAGCTGTTTTTT; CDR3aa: CASSIGRGDTGELFF
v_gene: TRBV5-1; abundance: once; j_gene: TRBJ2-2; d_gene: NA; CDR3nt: TGCGCCAGCAGCATAACGGTACCCTCAACCGGGGAGCTGTTTTTT; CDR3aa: CASSITVPSTGELFF
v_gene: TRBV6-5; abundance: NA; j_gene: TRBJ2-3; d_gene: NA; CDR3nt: TGTGCCAGCAGTTACACCGGATCCCCTAGCACAGATACGCAGTATTTT; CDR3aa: CASSYTGSPSTDTQYF
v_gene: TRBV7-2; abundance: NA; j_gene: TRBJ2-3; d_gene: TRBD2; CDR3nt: TGTGCCAGCAGCCTTGAGGGAGCGGGGGCAGATACGCAGTATTTT; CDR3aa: CASSLEGAGADTQYF
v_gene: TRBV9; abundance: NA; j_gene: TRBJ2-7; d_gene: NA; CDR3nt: TGTGCCAGCAGCGTAACGGCCTCGGTAGGCGAGCAGTACTTC; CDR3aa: CASSVTASVGEQYF
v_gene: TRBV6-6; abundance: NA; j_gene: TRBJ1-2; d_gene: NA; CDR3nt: TGTGCCACAGCACAAGGGGGGAACTATGGCTACACCTTC; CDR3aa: CATAQGGNYGYTF
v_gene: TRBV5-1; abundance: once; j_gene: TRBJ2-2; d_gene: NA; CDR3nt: TGCGCCAGCACCCGGTCGGGGAACACCGGGGAGCTGTTTTTT; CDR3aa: CASTRSGNTGELFF
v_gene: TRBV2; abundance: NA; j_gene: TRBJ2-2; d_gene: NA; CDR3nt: TGTGCCACAACCCCCATCCGGGGCACCGGGGAGCTGTTTTTT; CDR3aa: CATTPIRGTGELFF
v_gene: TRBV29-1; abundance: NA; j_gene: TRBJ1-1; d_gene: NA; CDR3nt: TGCAGCGTTGGGGCAGGTGGGCGAAAATCTGAAGCTTTCTTT; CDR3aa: CSVGAGGRKSEAFF
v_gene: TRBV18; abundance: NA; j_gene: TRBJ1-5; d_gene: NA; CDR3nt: TGTGCCAGCTCACAAGAACTATACGGGAGCGAAGGGATTAGCAATCAGCCCCAGCATTTT; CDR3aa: CASSQELYGSEGISNQPQHF
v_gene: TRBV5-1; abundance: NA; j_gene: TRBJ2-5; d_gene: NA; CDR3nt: TGCGCCAGCAGCTCCCAAGAGACCCAGTACTTC; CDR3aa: CASSSQETQYF
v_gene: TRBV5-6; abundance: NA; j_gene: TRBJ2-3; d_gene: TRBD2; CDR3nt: TGTGCCAGCAGCACAGGGACTAGCGCGTTTCTTGGTACGCAGTATTTT; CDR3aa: CASSTGTSAFLGTQYF
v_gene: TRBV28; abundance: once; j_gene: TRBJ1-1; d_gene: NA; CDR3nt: TGTGCCAGCGTCCGTTTGAGTGAAGCTTTCTTT; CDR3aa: CASVRLSEAFF
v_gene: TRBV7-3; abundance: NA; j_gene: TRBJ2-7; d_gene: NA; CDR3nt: TGTGCCAGCAGCTTAAACTCCTACGAGCAGTACTTC; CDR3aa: CASSLNSYEQYF
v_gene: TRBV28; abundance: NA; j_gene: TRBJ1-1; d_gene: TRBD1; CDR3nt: TGTGCCAGCGTCAACAGGGGCCATTCAAACACTGAAGCTTTCTTT; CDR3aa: CASVNRGHSNTEAFF
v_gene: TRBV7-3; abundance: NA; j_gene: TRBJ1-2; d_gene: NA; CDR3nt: TGTGCCAGCAGCCTGGGGGGCATCGGCCTCACCTTC; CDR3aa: CASSLGGIGLTF
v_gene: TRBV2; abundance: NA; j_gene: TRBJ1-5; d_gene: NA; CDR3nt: TGTGCCAGCAGTGTTACTGGTGTTCAGCCCCAGCATTTT; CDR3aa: CASSVTGVQPQHF
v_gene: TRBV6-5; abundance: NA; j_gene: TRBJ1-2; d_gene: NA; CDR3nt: TGTGCCAGCAGTTACGGCAGGGCTTCCTATGGCTACACCTTC; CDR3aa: CASSYGRASYGYTF
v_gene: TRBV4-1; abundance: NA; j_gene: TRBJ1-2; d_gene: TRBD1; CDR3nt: TGCGCCAGCAGCGTCGACAGGGACCCCTATGGCTACACCTTC; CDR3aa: CASSVDRDPYGYTF
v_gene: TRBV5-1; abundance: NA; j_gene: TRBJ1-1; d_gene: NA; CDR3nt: TGCGCCAGCAGTTATAGGGGGGGCACTGAAGCTTTCTTT; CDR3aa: CASSYRGGTEAFF
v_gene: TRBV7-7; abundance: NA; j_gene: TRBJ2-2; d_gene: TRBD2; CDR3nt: TGTGCCAGCAGCTTAGATCTTCAACGGGAGGGTGTGAGGAACACCGGGGAGCTGTTTTTT; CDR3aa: CASSLDLQREGVRNTGELFF
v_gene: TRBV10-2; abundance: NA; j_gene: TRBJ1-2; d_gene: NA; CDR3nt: TGCGCCAGCAGTGAGTGGGGGTCAGGCAGCCCAAATGGCTACACCTTC; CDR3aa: CASSEWGSGSPNGYTF
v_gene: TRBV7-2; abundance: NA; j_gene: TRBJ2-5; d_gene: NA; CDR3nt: TGTGCCAGCAGCCCAAAAGAGACCCAGTACTTC; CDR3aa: CASSPKETQYF
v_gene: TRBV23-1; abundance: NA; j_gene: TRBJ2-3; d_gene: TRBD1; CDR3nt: TGCGCCAGCAGCGACAGGGAATGTCCAGATACGCAGTATTTT; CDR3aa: CASSDRECPDTQYF
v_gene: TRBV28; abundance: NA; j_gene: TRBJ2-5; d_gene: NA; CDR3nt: TGTGCCAGCAGTTTAGTGGGGCGGGAGACCCAGTACTTC; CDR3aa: CASSLVGRETQYF
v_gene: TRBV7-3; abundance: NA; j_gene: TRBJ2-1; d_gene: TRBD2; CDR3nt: TGTGCCAGCAGCTTAACGACTAGCGGGGGGAATGAGCAGTTCTTC; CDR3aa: CASSLTTSGGNEQFF
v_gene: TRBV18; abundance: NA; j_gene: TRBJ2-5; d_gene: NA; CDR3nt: TGTGCCAGCTCACTATTGACGCTGCAGGAGACCCAGTACTTC; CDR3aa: CASSLLTLQETQYF
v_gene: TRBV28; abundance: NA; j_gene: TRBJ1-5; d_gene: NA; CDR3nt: TGTGCCACTACCCGCGGGCAGCCCCAGCATTTT; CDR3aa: CATTRGQPQHF
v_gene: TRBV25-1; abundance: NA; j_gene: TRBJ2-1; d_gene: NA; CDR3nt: TGTGCCAGCAGACCAACTAGATTATCAGGCAATGAGCAGTTCTTC; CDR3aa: CASRPTRLSGNEQFF
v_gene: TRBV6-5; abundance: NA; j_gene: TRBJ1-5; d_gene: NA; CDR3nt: TGTGCCAGCAGTACACAGGAGCCCCAGCATTTT; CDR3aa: CASSTQEPQHF
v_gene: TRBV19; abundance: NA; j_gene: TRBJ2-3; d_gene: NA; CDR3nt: TGTGCCAGTAGTATACGAACGCCTTCTAGCACAGATACGCAGTATTTT; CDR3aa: CASSIRTPSSTDTQYF
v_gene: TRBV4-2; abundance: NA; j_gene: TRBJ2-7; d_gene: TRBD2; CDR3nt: TGTGCCAGCAGCCAGCCGGGACTAGCTATCTACGAGCAGTACTTC; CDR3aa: CASSQPGLAIYEQYF
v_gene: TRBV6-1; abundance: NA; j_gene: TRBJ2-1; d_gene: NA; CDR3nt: TGTGCCAGCAGTGGCTCACTTCGCGGCAGGGAGGCATATGAGCAGTTCTTC; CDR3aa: CASSGSLRGREAYEQFF